The 2 T cell receptor beta chains reported below all come from one sample, sequenced in a study of blood T cell repertoires in COVID-19. Assay used: immunoSEQ multiplex PCR; TCRdb lists only in-frame clones, some missing. This table has over 200,000 clones, 75% to 90% appearing once. Sequenced: peripheral blood. The source of these receptors is a woman aged 40-49 years with acute or convalescent COVID-19.

J is TRBJ1-2 and V is TRBV11-2; D possibly corresponds to TRBD1 (6 bases). The CDR3 sequence is 13 residues long. Germline CDR1 SGHAT, CDR2 FQNNGV. With 7 bases removed from V and 9 bases from J, the gap between germline ends came to 18 bases. As DNA, the CDR3 is TGTGCCAGCACCTCCGCAGGGGATAGACGCTACACCTTC. As protein: CASTSAGDRRYTF.

The genes are TRBV11-2 and TRBJ2-7; 7 bases agree with TRBD2. V gave up 0 bases and J gave up 4 bases; unmatched junction bases: 3. There are 14 residues in the CDR3. The V gene's germline CDR1 is SGHAT and CDR2 FQNNGV. CDR3 loop: CASSLDGGNYEQYV. CDR3 coding DNA: TGTGCCAGCAGCTTAGACGGGGGGAATTACGAGCAGTACGTC.